These 18 T cell receptor beta chains came from one sample sequenced in a study of T cell responses to AZD1222 COVID-19 vaccine (dated by TCRdb to about 2021). This specimen's time point label, interpreted: about 28 days (+/-7) after the second vaccine dose. To prepare the library, the immunoSEQ multiplex PCR assay was applied. TCRdb obtained this table from immuneACCESS and retained in-frame rearrangements with V and J assigned. These tables miss some clones; where compared with another copy, unresolved V genes account for less than half of the shortfall, and the remainder is unexplained. Present in this sample are over 95,000 clones, around nine tenths of which were seen just once. About 17% of the sample is taken by the ten largest. Sequenced material: peripheral blood, taken 28 days after the second AZD1222 dose. The origin of the receptors is an adult who received the AZD1222 COVID-19 vaccine.

The rearrangement links TRBV6-5 to TRBJ2-1; D not resolved. Germline V CDR1 and CDR2: MNHEY, SVGAGI. This CDR3 contains 11 residues. Trimming pared 2 bases from V and 13 bases from J, leaving 9 bases between. CDR3 nucleotides: TGTGCCAGCAGTTACGGGGTTTTTCAGTTCTTC. This sequence encodes CASSYGVFQFF.

V gene TRBV5-4 combines with J gene TRBJ2-3, with D possibly called TRBD1 or TRBD2 (6 bases each). Germline values: CDR1 SGHNT, CDR2 YYREEE (reference sequence). Trimming left V 4 bases short and J 6 bases short, with 21 bases between. The CDR3 loop spans 16 amino acids. In nucleotides, the CDR3 is TGTGCCAGCAGCACGAGGAGGGGGGCCCCCTCGGATACGCAGTATTTT. Translation gives CASSTRRGAPSDTQYF.

The chain uses TRBV27 and TRBJ2-7; TRBD2 might be the D (6 bases). This CDR3 is 15 amino acids long. CDR1 MNHEY and CDR2 SMNVEV come from the germline V gene (reference sequence). Trimming cost V 5 bases and J 2 bases, with 16 bases left between them. The CDR3, as DNA: TGTGCCAGCAGTCCGGCGCGGGGTCGAACCTACGAGCAGTACTTC. This gives the protein CASSPARGRTYEQYF.

This clone was recorded only once. CDR3 sequence: CASSLKTDTDTQYF. For the CDR3, the DNA is TGCGCCAGCAGCTTGAAGACAGACACAGATACGCAGTATTTT. The J gene is TRBJ2-3, the V gene TRBV5-1; D is perhaps TRBD1 (5 bases). This CDR3 has 14 amino acids. The germline CDR1 and CDR2 sequences are SGHRS and YFSETQ. Trimming removed 1 base from V and 2 bases from J, with 8 bases in between.

This clone was detected once. The rearrangement links TRBV5-8 to TRBJ2-6; D is perhaps TRBD1 (5 bases). Germline V gene lookup returns CDR1 SGHTS and CDR2 YDEGEE. V was clipped by 2 bases and J by 2 bases, with 11 bases between them. The CDR3 sequence is 16 residues long. CDR3 bases: TGTGCCAGCAGCTTTTTCCAGGGTACTGGGGCCAACGTCCTGACTTTC. Translating it yields CASSFFQGTGANVLTF.

The genes are TRBV5-4 and TRBJ1-1; D call uncertain. Germline V gives CDR1 SGHNT, CDR2 YYREEE (reference sequence). V was trimmed by 3 bases and J by 0 bases, leaving 9 bases between them. This CDR3 spans 14 amino acids. The CDR3 DNA sequence: TGTGCCAGCAGCTCCGGACCTTTGAACACTGAAGCTTTCTTT. Residues: CASSSGPLNTEAFF.

In its sample, this clone was seen a few times. The chain couples TRBV7-9 to TRBJ2-7; D may be TRBD2 (6 bases). The germline gives CDR1 SEHNR, CDR2 FQNEAQ (reference sequence). V was shortened by 3 bases and J by 5 bases, with 11 bases between the two germline ends. CDR3 length: 13 residues. The CDR3 bases are TGTGCCAGCAGCTTCCAGCGGGTGAACGAGCAGTACTTC. This encodes CASSFQRVNEQYF.

V usage is TRBV27 and J usage is TRBJ1-5, with D possibly matching TRBD1 (6 bases). V was shortened by 5 bases and J by 3 bases, with 14 bases between the two germline ends. The CDR3 is made up of 15 amino acids. The germline gives CDR1 MNHEY, CDR2 SMNVEV (reference sequence). The CDR3 coding sequence is TGTGCCAGCAGTCCGCAGACAGGTTTCAATCAGCCCCAGCATTTT. Protein sequence: CASSPQTGFNQPQHF.

The chain has TRBV11-2 and TRBJ2-3, with unresolved D. V shed 4 bases and J shed 0 bases, with 11 bases lying between them. The CDR3 runs 15 residues. Germline-derived CDR1 and CDR2 are SGHAT and FQNNGV. The CDR3: CASSSTASSTDTQYF. CDR3 coding DNA: TGTGCCAGCAGCTCAACGGCGTCTAGCACAGATACGCAGTATTTT.

The gene calls are TRBV5-5 and TRBJ2-3, with 9 bases fitting TRBD2. Trimming at V came to 2 bases and at J to 4 bases, leaving 14 bases not matched to a gene. The CDR3 runs to 18 residues. Germline V CDR1 and CDR2: SGHKS, YYEKEE (reference sequence). The CDR3 DNA sequence: TGTGCCAGCAGCTTCCAGCCCAACGTAGCGGGAGTAGCAGATACGCAGTATTTT. This encodes CASSFQPNVAGVADTQYF.

V and J are TRBV7-3 and TRBJ1-2, with unresolved D. Germline lookup yields CDR1 SGHTA and CDR2 FQGTGA. Trimming removed 1 base from V and 7 bases from J, with 13 bases in between. The length of the CDR3 is 14 residues. The CDR3 loop is CASSLNHERGGYTF. As DNA, the CDR3 is TGTGCCAGCAGCTTAAACCACGAGCGGGGTGGCTACACCTTC.

V gene TRBV6-5 combines with J gene TRBJ2-7, with TRBD2 matching 9 bases. Germline CDR1 and CDR2: MNHEY and SVGAGI. V trimming: 0 bases; J trimming: 6 bases; junction bases outside the gene matches: 9. The CDR3 runs 16 residues. CDR3: CASSYSPPGLAREQYF. The CDR3, as DNA: TGTGCCAGCAGTTACTCTCCCCCGGGACTAGCTCGCGAGCAGTACTTC.

The rearrangement uses TRBV27 and TRBJ1-2; the match to TRBD1 covers 9 bases. Germline values: CDR1 MNHEY, CDR2 SMNVEV (reference sequence). The CDR3 totals 14 residues. V shed 3 bases and J 7 bases; nucleotides not matched to a gene: 6. CDR3 bases: TGTGCCAGCAGTTTGGACAGGGGCCTTAGTGGCTACACCTTC. Its protein is CASSLDRGLSGYTF.

V and J are TRBV7-8 and TRBJ2-1; the D is unclear. The germline V gene has CDR1 SGHVS and CDR2 FQNEAQ. The CDR3 loop spans 15 amino acids. V lost 4 bases and J lost 7, with 17 bases in between. The CDR3 spells CASSSTELSWNEQFF. The CDR3 DNA follows: TGTGCCAGCAGCTCTACGGAACTGTCGTGGAATGAGCAGTTCTTC.

This chain uses TRBV29-1 with TRBJ1-4, with D possibly TRBD1 on 6 matching bases. Trimming shortened V by 7 bases and J by 4 bases, and 19 bases separated the two germline ends. The germline CDR1 and CDR2 sequences are SQVTM and ANQGSEA. The CDR3 runs 15 residues. CDR3 bases: TGCAGCGCCAGAGGAACGACAGGACGTAATGAAAAACTGTTTTTT. Translation: CSARGTTGRNEKLFF.

The J gene is TRBJ2-7, the V gene TRBV18; 8 nucleotides agree with TRBD2. The V gene end was trimmed by 5 bases and the J gene end by 2 bases; junction bases not matched to a gene: 8. Germline lookup yields CDR1 KGHSH and CDR2 LQKENI. The CDR3 has 15 amino acids. The CDR3 loop reads CASSTLAEPPYEQYF. As DNA, the CDR3 is TGTGCCAGCTCAACACTAGCGGAACCCCCCTACGAGCAGTACTTC.

V is TRBV12-2 and J is TRBJ1-4; the DNA was not compared with TRBD1, the D call given in the table. TRBV12-2 is annotated as a pseudogene. The CDR3 is 18 amino acids. Written as DNA, the CDR3 is TGTGCAAGTCGCTTAGCGGGGACAGGGGGCGCGTTTGGTGAAAAACTGTTTTTT. This encodes CASRLAGTGGAFGEKLFF.

The J gene is TRBJ2-1, the V gene TRBV3-1 (or the pseudogene TRBV3-2); 7 bases are shared with TRBD2. With 0 bases clipped from V and 11 bases from J, the junction kept 7 bases outside the gene matches. CDR1 is LGHDT, CDR2 YNNKEL, per germline (reference sequence). The CDR3 is made up of 14 amino acids. The CDR3 loop is CASSQDRGAGKQFF. CDR3 coding DNA: TGTGCCAGCAGCCAAGATAGAGGAGCGGGGAAGCAGTTCTTC.